This is a list of T cell receptor beta chains from one sample in a study of PD-1 blockade in classical Hodgkin lymphoma. TCRdb's table, derived via immunoSEQ multiplex PCR, lists solely in-frame clones and lacks some. The sample lists approximately 14,000 clones, roughly 84% occurring once. The material sequenced was peripheral blood mononuclear cells (PBMCs), taken at baseline. The receptors derive from a human donor with classical Hodgkin lymphoma. Each CDR3 is given with its conserved first and last residue. The D gene is left open where the match is weak. The listing skips clone size in some rows; elsewhere it reads once, few, many or a size class.

clone size,V gene,J gene,D gene,CDR3 protein,CDR3 DNA
.,TRBV4-2,TRBJ2-5,.,CASSQGLVLTPVAKETQYF,TGTGCCAGCAGCCAAGGACTAGTCCTTACACCAGTCGCGAAAGAGACCCAGTACTTC
few,TRBV28,TRBJ2-3,.,CASSLVEGSTDTQYF,TGTGCCAGCAGTTTGGTGGAGGGGAGCACAGATACGCAGTATTTT
.,TRBV27,TRBJ1-5,TRBD1,CASSLRLRDRGSQPQHF,TGTGCCAGCAGTTTACGCCTCCGGGACAGGGGGTCTCAGCCCCAGCATTTT
.,TRBV28,TRBJ2-1,TRBD1,CASSSSRDSDYNEQFF,TGTGCCAGCAGTTCCTCCCGGGACAGTGATTACAATGAGCAGTTCTTC
.,TRBV7-5,TRBJ2-3,.,CVRSQVGPRTDTQYF,TGTGTCAGAAGCCAGGTGGGGCCACGGACAGATACGCAGTATTTT
.,TRBV28,TRBJ1-5,TRBD1,CATTGGKQPQHF,TGTGCCACTACAGGGGGCAAACAGCCCCAGCATTTT
.,TRBV6-4,TRBJ2-1,TRBD2,CASSGLAGRNNEQFF,TGTGCCAGCAGTGGACTAGCGGGGAGGAACAATGAGCAGTTCTTC
.,TRBV7-9,TRBJ2-1,TRBD1,CASRVGQDEQFF,TGTGCCAGCAGGGTCGGACAGGACGAGCAGTTCTTC
.,TRBV6-6,TRBJ2-3,.,CASSPTETSTDTQYF,TGTGCCAGCAGTCCGACAGAAACTAGCACAGATACGCAGTATTTT
.,TRBV27,TRBJ2-2,TRBD2,CASSFESPGLASGELFF,TGTGCCAGCAGCTTCGAATCCCCGGGACTAGCGAGCGGGGAGCTGTTTTTT
few,TRBV7-2,TRBJ1-1,TRBD1,CASSHLLQGPNTEAFF,TGTGCCAGCAGCCACTTGCTACAGGGGCCAAACACTGAAGCTTTCTTT
.,TRBV5-4,TRBJ1-2,.,CASSPDGYGYTF,TGTGCCAGCAGCCCGGACGGCTATGGCTACACCTTC
.,TRBV5-4,TRBJ2-1,.,CASSLLRHTNNEQFF,TGTGCCAGCAGCTTGCTACGACATACTAACAATGAGCAGTTCTTC
.,TRBV6-1,TRBJ2-7,.,CASSQTPRTYEQYF,TGTGCCAGCAGCCAGACTCCCAGGACCTACGAGCAGTACTTC
.,TRBV5-6,TRBJ2-2,.,CASSRYRTGSTGELFF,TGTGCCAGCAGCCGGTACAGGACTGGAAGCACCGGGGAGCTGTTTTTT
.,TRBV4-2,TRBJ2-1,.,CASSPQGGGHEQFF,TGTGCCAGCAGCCCTCAAGGTGGCGGGCATGAGCAGTTCTTC
.,TRBV2,TRBJ1-5,.,CASSVTEGISNQPQHF,TGTGCCAGCAGCGTGACAGAGGGGATTAGCAATCAGCCCCAGCATTTT
.,TRBV28,TRBJ1-4,.,CASSFHIGQPNEKLFF,TGTGCCAGCAGTTTCCATATCGGGCAGCCTAATGAAAAACTGTTTTTT
.,TRBV5-1,TRBJ1-4,.,CASSFEGADEKLFF,TGCGCCAGCAGCTTCGAAGGGGCGGATGAAAAACTGTTTTTT
.,TRBV5-5,TRBJ1-1,.,CASTFLGGNTEAFF,TGTGCCAGCACTTTCCTGGGAGGGAACACTGAAGCTTTCTTT
.,TRBV6-5,TRBJ2-3,.,CASSYLGALDTDTQYF,TGTGCCAGCAGTTATTTAGGGGCGTTAGACACAGATACGCAGTATTTT
.,TRBV19,TRBJ1-6,.,CASSIGDFNSPLHF,TGTGCCAGTAGTATTGGAGATTTTAATTCACCCCTCCACTTT
.,TRBV27,TRBJ2-1,TRBD2,CASSLTSGNYNEQFF,TGTGCCAGCAGTTTGACTAGCGGTAACTACAATGAGCAGTTCTTC
.,TRBV14,TRBJ1-6,.,CASSHGDSPLHF,TGTGCCAGCAGCCATGGGGATTCACCCCTCCACTTT
.,TRBV6-1,TRBJ2-3,.,CASSEGAIYTQYF,TGTGCCAGCAGTGAAGGGGCGATCTATACGCAGTATTTT
.,TRBV6-6,TRBJ2-5,.,CASSYSETQYF,TGTGCCAGCAGTTACTCCGAGACCCAGTACTTC
.,TRBV7-9,TRBJ2-3,.,CASSQGDTQYF,TGTGCCAGCAGCCAAGGGGATACGCAGTATTTT
few,TRBV5-4,TRBJ2-1,TRBD2,CASSLDWTSANNEQFF,TGTGCCAGCAGCTTGGATTGGACTAGCGCCAACAATGAGCAGTTCTTC
.,TRBV7-9,TRBJ2-7,.,CASSFVGGGSSYEQYF,TGTGCCAGCAGCTTTGTGGGTGGGGGGAGCTCCTACGAGCAGTACTTC
.,TRBV10-3,TRBJ2-1,TRBD2,CAICPRDYNGLGSYNEQFF,TGTGCCATCTGCCCCCGGGACTACAACGGGCTGGGGTCCTACAATGAGCAGTTCTTC
.,TRBV27,TRBJ2-3,.,CASSLGVGGKQYF,TGTGCCAGCAGTTTGGGAGTGGGGGGTAAACAGTATTTT